The rows below give T cell receptor beta chains drawn from one sample of a study of T cell changes during pregnancy in multiple sclerosis. Some clones are missing from TCRdb's copy, which holds only in-frame ones; the method was immunoSEQ multiplex PCR. The sample holds more than 70,000 clones, roughly 89% seen once. The sequences come from peripheral blood, collected after pregnancy. All receptors come from a female donor in good health, enrolled as a control in a pregnancy study. The CDR3 runs from the conserved cysteine through the conserved F or W.

V gene: TRBV28
J gene: TRBJ1-2
CDR3 protein: CASSFGGTDGYTF

V gene: TRBV19
J gene: TRBJ1-4
CDR3 protein: CASSKGQVREKLFF

V gene: TRBV6-1
J gene: TRBJ2-7
CDR3 protein: CASSLRSFYEQYF

V gene: TRBV2
J gene: TRBJ1-1
CDR3 protein: CASEETGSFEAFF

V gene: TRBV27
J gene: TRBJ2-3
CDR3 protein: CASSFRGAGNTDTQYF

V gene: TRBV2
J gene: TRBJ2-5
CDR3 protein: CASFSGRGRKTQYF

V gene: TRBV5-1
J gene: TRBJ2-2
CDR3 protein: CASSLPQQGDTGELFF

V gene: TRBV18
J gene: TRBJ1-4
CDR3 protein: CASSTRRDENEKLFF

V gene: TRBV7-9
J gene: TRBJ2-3
CDR3 protein: CASSPRRGTDTQYF

V gene: TRBV29-1
J gene: TRBJ1-2
CDR3 protein: CSAPLDSTDYGYTF

V gene: TRBV5-4
J gene: TRBJ1-4
CDR3 protein: CASSLGGDSNEKLFF

V gene: TRBV6-5
J gene: TRBJ1-4
CDR3 protein: CASGQRENEKLFF

V gene: TRBV6-6
J gene: TRBJ2-1
CDR3 protein: CASSWDRDYNEQFF

V gene: TRBV5-4
J gene: TRBJ2-3
CDR3 protein: CASSLEAGGLTDTQYF

V gene: TRBV7-2
J gene: TRBJ1-2
CDR3 protein: CASSLVAGNLGGYTF

V gene: TRBV7-8
J gene: TRBJ1-6
CDR3 protein: CASSLVTGNSPLHF

V gene: TRBV2
J gene: TRBJ1-3
CDR3 protein: CASSPRESGNTIYF

V gene: TRBV6-5
J gene: TRBJ1-5
CDR3 protein: CASSFNRGYQPQHF

V gene: TRBV9
J gene: TRBJ1-1
CDR3 protein: CASSVERETGILTSTEAFF

V gene: TRBV6-6
J gene: TRBJ2-1
CDR3 protein: CASSYRTASNEQFF

V gene: TRBV5-8
J gene: TRBJ1-1
CDR3 protein: CASSFTGNTEAFF

V gene: TRBV5-6
J gene: TRBJ1-2
CDR3 protein: CASSFGSLQGLLYGYTF

V gene: TRBV5-5
J gene: TRBJ2-3
CDR3 protein: CASREGQVTDTQYF

V gene: TRBV15
J gene: TRBJ2-7
CDR3 protein: CATSRPLQGPTWGAQYF